This T cell receptor (beta chain) derives from a study of T cell responses to AZD1222 COVID-19 vaccine. The assay was immunoSEQ multiplex PCR, and TCRdb's table has in-frame clones only and misses some. The sample includes approximately 120,000 clones, about 90% seen only once; the top ten take 7.5%. The CDR3 runs to 13 residues. V gave up 1 base and J gave up 14 bases, with 14 bases separating them. Sequencing used peripheral blood, obtained on day 0 of AZD1222 vaccination. The origin of this receptor is an adult in good health. V gene TRBV12-3 or TRBV12-4 combines with J gene TRBJ1-4, with D maybe TRBD1 (6 bases). The CDR3 reads CASSLEQGPHLFF. CDR3 coding DNA: TGTGCCAGCAGTTTAGAACAGGGTCCGCACCTGTTTTTT.